This is a list of T cell receptor beta chains from one sample in a study of T cells in Graves' hyperthyroidism and ophthalmopathy. Via MiXCR, TCRdb re-called the multiplex PCR reads, giving one row per CDR3 protein. This table holds roughly 200,000 distinct CDR3 sequences, roughly a sixth found once. Sequences were obtained from blood. The receptors stem from a woman in her 50s with Graves' hyperthyroidism. CDR3s include the opening cysteine and the closing phenylalanine or tryptophan. A D gene is named only where the DNA matches it firmly. The size entry is marked missing in some rows and otherwise reads once, few, many or a size class.

V gene	clone size	D gene	J gene	CDR3 protein	CDR3 DNA
TRBV29-1	many	TRBD2	TRBJ2-1	CSVPTSGAYNEQFF	TGCAGCGTTCCGACTAGCGGAGCTTACAATGAGCAGTTCTTC
TRBV28	once	NA	TRBJ2-7	CASSYRDTVPSHEQYF	TGTGCCAGCAGTTACCGAGATACGGTTCCCTCCCACGAGCAGTACTTC
TRBV27	once	NA	TRBJ2-7	CASSLGGRGKGEQYF	TGTGCCAGCAGTTTAGGGGGGAGAGGAAAAGGTGAGCAGTACTTC
TRBV7-3	NA	TRBD2	TRBJ2-1	CASTPGGRVENEQFF	TGTGCCAGCACCCCCGGCGGGAGGGTCGAAAATGAGCAGTTCTTC
TRBV19	NA	NA	TRBJ1-2	CASSMSAREHGYTF	TGTGCCAGTAGTATGAGTGCGAGGGAGCATGGCTACACCTTC
TRBV29-1	many	TRBD1	TRBJ2-1	CSVPGQGYNEQFF	TGCAGCGTTCCTGGACAGGGGTACAATGAGCAGTTCTTC
TRBV12-3/TRBV12-4	many	NA	TRBJ1-5	CASSLYPGPQHF	TGTGCCAGCAGTTTATACCCAGGGCCCCAGCATTTT
TRBV29-1	NA	NA	TRBJ1-1	CSAEMNTEAFF	TGCAGCGCAGAAATGAACACTGAAGCTTTCTTT
TRBV11-2	many	NA	TRBJ1-2	CASSLVMINYGYTF	TGTGCCAGCAGCTTAGTTATGATTAACTATGGCTACACCTTC
TRBV7-9	many	NA	TRBJ2-1	CASSLGHGGIGYNEQFF	TGTGCCAGCAGCTTAGGCCATGGAGGGATAGGCTACAATGAGCAGTTCTTC
TRBV28	NA	NA	TRBJ2-7	CASSSFGGSHYEQYF	TGTGCCAGCAGTTCCTTCGGAGGGAGTCACTACGAGCAGTACTTC
TRBV28	many	TRBD2	TRBJ2-3	CASSLWASGSPPDTQYF	TGTGCCAGCAGTTTATGGGCTAGCGGGAGCCCCCCAGATACGCAGTATTTT
TRBV20-1	NA	NA	TRBJ2-4	CSARDTRADIQYF	TGCAGTGCTAGAGATACGAGGGCGGACATTCAGTACTTC
TRBV6-1	many	NA	TRBJ2-7	CASSRHEGEQYF	TGTGCCAGCAGTCGTCACGAGGGCGAGCAGTACTTC
TRBV2	few	NA	TRBJ1-1	CASSVKGNTEAFF	TGTGCCAGCAGTGTGAAGGGAAACACTGAAGCTTTCTTT
TRBV27	few	NA	TRBJ1-4	CASSSGPPVYEKLFF	TGTGCCAGCAGTTCGGGACCGCCTGTCTATGAAAAACTGTTTTTT
TRBV7-6	many	NA	TRBJ2-5	CASSVPGRETQYF	TGTGCCAGCAGCGTACCGGGGCGGGAGACCCAGTACTTC
TRBV5-5	many	TRBD1	TRBJ2-3	CASSLASGQGRTDTQYF	TGTGCCAGCAGCTTGGCCTCCGGACAGGGAAGGACAGATACGCAGTATTTT
TRBV5-1	many	NA	TRBJ2-3	CASGKGYSDADTQYF	TGCGCCAGCGGGAAGGGGTATTCAGACGCTGATACGCAGTATTTT
TRBV5-1	few	TRBD2	TRBJ2-2	CASSFDPPTSGTSTGELFF	TGCGCCAGCAGCTTTGACCCACCGACTAGCGGAACTTCCACCGGGGAGCTGTTTTTT
TRBV15	NA	NA	TRBJ1-1	CATSGVGIGTEAFF	TGTGCCACCAGCGGAGTAGGGATCGGCACTGAAGCTTTCTTT
TRBV4-1	once	NA	TRBJ1-4	CASSQTPGTLNEKLFF	TGCGCCAGCAGCCAAACACCCGGGACATTGAATGAAAAACTGTTTTTT
TRBV18	many	NA	TRBJ2-1	CASTFSQSSYNEQFF	TGTGCCAGCACGTTCAGTCAGAGCTCCTACAATGAGCAGTTCTTC
TRBV28	many	NA	TRBJ2-7	CASSSQGWGDYEQYF	TGTGCCAGCAGTTCGCAGGGCTGGGGCGACTACGAGCAGTACTTC
TRBV10-3	many	NA	TRBJ1-1	CAITEGGLQGSSEAFF	TGTGCCATCACCGAGGGAGGACTACAGGGTAGTTCTGAAGCTTTCTTT
TRBV11-1	many	NA	TRBJ1-1	CASSLGVSGAMNTEAFF	TGTGCCAGCAGCTTGGGTGTATCAGGGGCCATGAACACTGAAGCTTTCTTT
TRBV7-6	many	TRBD2	TRBJ2-2	CASSLEATSVNVNTGELFF	TGTGCCAGCAGCTTAGAAGCCACTAGCGTGAATGTGAACACCGGGGAGCTGTTTTTT
TRBV13	NA	NA	TRBJ1-4	CASSLAQGATNEKLFF	TGTGCCAGCAGCTTGGCTCAGGGTGCAACTAATGAAAAACTGTTTTTT
TRBV7-3	many	NA	TRBJ2-5	CASSLKMGALETQYF	TGTGCCAGCAGCCTCAAGATGGGGGCCCTAGAGACCCAGTACTTC
TRBV29-1	few	NA	TRBJ1-2	CSVEPGYTF	TGCAGCGTTGAACCGGGCTACACCTTC
TRBV6-1	many	TRBD1	TRBJ2-4	CASSDGRGRENIQYF	TGTGCCAGCAGTGACGGCAGGGGGCGCGAGAACATTCAGTACTTC
TRBV2	many	TRBD1	TRBJ1-6	CASSPGTGWNSPLHF	TGTGCCAGCAGCCCCGGGACAGGGTGGAATTCACCCCTCCACTTT